These T cell receptor beta chains were read from a single sample in a study of shared clonotypes between healthy human individuals. Some clones are missing from TCRdb's copy, which holds only in-frame ones; the method was immunoSEQ multiplex PCR. Here the sample spans 2 million to 2.5 million clones, approximately 94% being singletons. The sample taken for sequencing was naive CD4+ T cells sorted from blood. The receptors derive from a man aged 18 to 30 in good health. The CDR3 runs from the conserved cysteine through the conserved F or W.

CASSSGLAGAFYEQYF	TRBV5-6	TRBJ2-7
CASSDEGYYGYTF	TRBV6-1	TRBJ1-2
CASSLDRYEQYF	TRBV5-4	TRBJ2-7
CASRGGIYEQYF	TRBV27	TRBJ2-7
CASRPEGGGNTIYF	TRBV5-5	TRBJ1-3
CASSLDFGQGIAETQYF	TRBV11-2	TRBJ2-5
CAIRPDRAEKLFF	TRBV10-3	TRBJ1-4
CAWSVRVEWYGYTF	TRBV30	TRBJ1-2
CAISESGLETQYF	TRBV10-3	TRBJ2-5
CASSLALASGGQYNEQFF	TRBV5-1	TRBJ2-1
CASSPWSGGTDTQYF	TRBV4-3	TRBJ2-3
CASSPTGTSGYEQYF	TRBV7-9	TRBJ2-7
CASSAIGTSGSRTDTQYF	TRBV5-6	TRBJ2-3
CAISESVLGDEKLFF	TRBV10-3	TRBJ1-4
CAWSVSYEQYF	TRBV30	TRBJ2-7
CASTIMAGGPIYEQYF	TRBV5-5	TRBJ2-7
CACTAAYGYTF	TRBV30	TRBJ1-2
CASAFWGADTQYF	TRBV12-5	TRBJ2-3
CSAWTSENYEQYF	TRBV29-1	TRBJ2-7
CASGLSQQGARGNTIYF	TRBV28	TRBJ1-3
CASTSGAGTDTQYF	TRBV5-4	TRBJ2-3
CASSDRGSPTDTQYF	TRBV10-1	TRBJ2-3
CAGQWTGQGKGGANVLTF	TRBV30	TRBJ2-6
CAWGRSDSPLHF	TRBV30	TRBJ1-6
CASALSEGRPYEQYF	TRBV12-5	TRBJ2-7
CAWSTGGTIGYTF	TRBV30	TRBJ1-2
CASSPQRSEAFF	TRBV19	TRBJ1-1
CASSYADRETQYF	TRBV6-5	TRBJ2-5
CASSLVALGTNYGYTF	TRBV5-1	TRBJ1-2
CASRKDSSGANVLTF	TRBV6-5	TRBJ2-6
CASSSPGLGFGTQYF	TRBV6-5	TRBJ2-3
CASSLTHSSYNSPLHF	TRBV5-8	TRBJ1-6
CASSQDLRGARTEAFF	TRBV4-1	TRBJ1-1
CASSLGVWPELYEQYF	TRBV7-2	TRBJ2-7
CASSPPTSGRAYEQYF	TRBV18	TRBJ2-7
CASRASGSSYNSPLHF	TRBV27	TRBJ1-6
CASSLLAGFYNEQFF	TRBV19	TRBJ2-1
CASRSRAEQYF	TRBV2	TRBJ2-7
CAWSVGVGGQGEKLFF	TRBV30	TRBJ1-4
CASVRGRGSPLHF	TRBV19	TRBJ1-6
CASSQALLGLGNTIYF	TRBV4-1	TRBJ1-3
CASSGGGKETQYF	TRBV2	TRBJ2-5
CASRPRALNEKLFF	TRBV6-1	TRBJ1-4
CASSSTSGGSTDTQYF	TRBV7-3	TRBJ2-3
CASGLGGPYNEQFF	TRBV12-5	TRBJ2-1
CASSISGDRAGRPLHF	TRBV19	TRBJ1-6
CASSLDPGGSVGANVLTF	TRBV5-1	TRBJ2-6
CASSPIGNEQYF	TRBV18	TRBJ2-7